The rows below give T cell receptor beta chains drawn from one sample of a study of blood T cell repertoires in COVID-19. Libraries were prepared by immunoSEQ multiplex PCR; TCRdb keeps only in-frame clonotypes and omits some of them. The profile shows some 14,000 clones, less than 85% of them singletons. The sequencing input was peripheral blood. These receptors were obtained from a man in his forties with active or convalescent COVID-19. CDR3s leave out the opening cysteine and the closing phenylalanine or tryptophan. Each record gives: V gene, clone size, CDR3 protein. Clone size is not always given. Where it is, it says once, few, many or a class for expanded clones.

TRBV18	NA	ASSPQGYGYT
TRBV2	NA	ASRTGTGVWNEQF
TRBV27	NA	ASSLFSSGGQETQY
TRBV3-1/TRBV3-2	few	ASSQDTASYEQY
TRBV7-9	NA	ASSPASSGRGNEQF
TRBV27	once	ASRRGRGLTGERQPQH
TRBV6-5	NA	ASSPQGQTNEKLF
TRBV12-3/TRBV12-4	NA	ASSLGANYGYT
TRBV12-3/TRBV12-4	NA	ASTPGQGFGYT
TRBV10-3	few	AIMEGGDEQY
TRBV3-1/TRBV3-2	NA	ASSQVGGDYYGYT
TRBV6-5	NA	ASTRTGGWNTEAF
TRBV5-1	NA	ASSFPSGGSYEQY
TRBV11-2	NA	ASRGSGGGYT
TRBV11-2	NA	ASSQSGRNYEQY
TRBV6-5	NA	ASRWGLQGGSPLH
TRBV9	NA	ASSVGFSGNQPQH
TRBV7-9	few	ASSLYSGEETQY
TRBV7-9	NA	ASSFSTYTGELF
TRBV3-1/TRBV3-2	NA	ASSPGLAGGAYTQY
TRBV27	NA	ASTPMGGAPNEQF
TRBV6-5	NA	ASSYIGTSGGNEQF